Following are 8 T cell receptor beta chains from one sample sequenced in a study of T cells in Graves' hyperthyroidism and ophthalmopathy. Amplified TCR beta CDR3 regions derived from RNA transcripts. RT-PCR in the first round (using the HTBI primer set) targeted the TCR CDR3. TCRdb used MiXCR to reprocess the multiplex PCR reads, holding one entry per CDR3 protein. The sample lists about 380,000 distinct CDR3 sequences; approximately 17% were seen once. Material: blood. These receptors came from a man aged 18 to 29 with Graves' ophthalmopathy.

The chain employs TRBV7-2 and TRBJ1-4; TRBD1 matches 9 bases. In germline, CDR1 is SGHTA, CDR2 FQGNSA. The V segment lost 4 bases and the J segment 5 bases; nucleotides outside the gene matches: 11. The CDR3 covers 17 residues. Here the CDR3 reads CASSSQTGGKGNEKLFF. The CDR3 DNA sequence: TGTGCCAGCAGCTCTCAAACAGGGGGCAAGGGGAATGAAAAACTGTTTTTT.

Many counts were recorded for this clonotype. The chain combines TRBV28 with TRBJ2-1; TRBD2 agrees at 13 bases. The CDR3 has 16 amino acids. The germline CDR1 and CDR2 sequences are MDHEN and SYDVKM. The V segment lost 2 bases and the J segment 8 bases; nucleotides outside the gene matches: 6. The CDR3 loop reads CASSLLTSGGVYEQFF. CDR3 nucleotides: TGTGCCAGCAGTTTACTTACTAGCGGGGGGGTGTATGAGCAGTTCTTC.

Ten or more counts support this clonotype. The CDR3 region is CSATRDASYEQYF. CDR3 bases: TGCAGTGCTACCCGGGACGCGTCCTACGAGCAGTACTTC. This rearrangement joins TRBV20-1 to TRBJ2-7, with D perhaps given as TRBD1 or TRBD2 (5 bases each). V was shortened by 4 bases and J by 1 base, with 11 bases between the two germline ends. The germline gives CDR1 DFQATT, CDR2 SNEGSKA (reference sequence). The length of the CDR3 is 13 residues.

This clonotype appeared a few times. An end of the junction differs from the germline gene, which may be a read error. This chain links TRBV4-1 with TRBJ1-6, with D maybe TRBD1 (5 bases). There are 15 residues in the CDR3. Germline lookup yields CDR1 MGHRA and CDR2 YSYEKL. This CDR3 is CVSSQEGLGGKPLHF. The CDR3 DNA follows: TGCGTCAGCAGCCAAGAAGGCCTTGGGGGAAAACCCCTCCACTTT.

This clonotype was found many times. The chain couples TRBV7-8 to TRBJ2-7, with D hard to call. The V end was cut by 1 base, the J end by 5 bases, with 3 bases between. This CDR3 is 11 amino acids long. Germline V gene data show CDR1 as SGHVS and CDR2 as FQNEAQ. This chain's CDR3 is CASSLVDEQYF. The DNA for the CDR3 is TGTGCCAGCAGCTTAGTAGACGAGCAGTACTTC.

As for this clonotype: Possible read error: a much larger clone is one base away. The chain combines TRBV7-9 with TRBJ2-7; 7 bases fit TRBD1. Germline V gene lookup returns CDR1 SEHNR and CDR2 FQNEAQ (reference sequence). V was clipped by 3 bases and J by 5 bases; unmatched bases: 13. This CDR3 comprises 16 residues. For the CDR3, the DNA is TGTGCCAGCAGCTTTAGTCCGGGCAGGGGGACCCACGAGCAGTACTTC. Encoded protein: CASSFSPGRGTHEQYF.

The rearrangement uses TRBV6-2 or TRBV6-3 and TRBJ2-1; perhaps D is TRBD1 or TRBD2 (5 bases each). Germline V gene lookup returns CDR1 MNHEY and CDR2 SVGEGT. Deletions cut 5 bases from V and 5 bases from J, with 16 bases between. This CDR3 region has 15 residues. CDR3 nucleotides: TGTGCCAGCAGTCTGAGTGGGGGTCAACACAATGAGCAGTTCTTC. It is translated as CASSLSGGQHNEQFF.

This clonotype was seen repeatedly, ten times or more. This CDR3 reads CASSLDPASSYNEQFF. CDR3 DNA sequence: TGCGCCAGCAGCTTGGATCCGGCGAGCTCCTACAATGAGCAGTTCTTC. The chain couples TRBV5-1 to TRBJ2-1; no clear D. This CDR3 region has 16 residues. V was clipped by 0 bases and J by 0 bases, with 10 bases between them. Looked up from germline, CDR1 is SGHRS and CDR2 is YFSETQ.